This TCR beta chain stems from a study of siplizumab effects on memory and regulatory T cells. The protocol was immunoSEQ multiplex PCR, while the TCRdb copy is restricted to in-frame clones and leaves out a portion. Of some 75,000 clones listed, 93% were seen once; the top ten hold 5%. CDR3 length equals 15 residues. For this clone: As yet, its antigen is unknown.

Study-level points and caveats: Proliferating Tregs taken from siplizumab cultures were not shown to have a confirmed suppressive function.

What was sequenced was CD8+ T cells sorted from blood. This receptor was obtained from a human donor in good health. J is TRBJ2-5 and V is TRBV21-1; the table's D call, TRBD1, has no DNA check behind it. TRBV21-1 is annotated as a pseudogene. The CDR3 coding sequence is TGTGCCAGCAGCGCCTTCATCGGACAGAGAGAGACCCAGTACTTC. Protein product: CASSAFIGQRETQYF.